This TCR beta chain was retrieved from a study of blood T cell repertoires in COVID-19 (dated by TCRdb to 2018 to 2021). With regard to the full study: The collaborator samples originated in the United States, Italy and Spain and spanned the acute and convalescent phases of COVID-19. Subjects who had been exposed to COVID-19, were actively infected with it, or had recovered from it provided the deeply sampled blood TCRbeta repertoires that made up the dataset. Samples came from the ongoing ImmuneRACE study (first 160 participants) plus 1,254 subjects from 6 global collaborators. The sample metadata nearly always contained a de-identified subject ID, COVID-19 status, age in years and sex. A freely available public database, intended as a resource for researchers studying the immune response to SARS-CoV-2, is where the repertoires were released. Where HLA class I and class II types were available, the types were taken from metadata supplied by the sample provider, not from assay-based typing. The material from the prospective study consisted of cDNA or gDNA derived from T cells, B-cell-depleted T cells, or PBMCs.

Collaborating institutions collected whole blood in K2EDTA tubes following their own protocols. For TCRbeta analysis, collaborator samples were shipped as frozen whole blood, as isolated PBMCs, or as DNA extracted from either sample type. In regard to this clone: It has no known antigen specificity. Nothing much larger sits one base from this clone, and base qualities are not available.

TCRbeta CDR3 regions were amplified from genomic DNA using the immunoSEQ Assay, a bias-controlled multiplex PCR. As for how the authors treated the data: Nucleated cell counts per sample were estimated from amplification of reference gene primers within the assay. Sequence reads were collapsed and filtered to measure the absolute abundance of every unique TCRbeta CDR3 rearrangement. For each sample, productive Simpson clonality was calculated as the square root of Simpson's diversity index over productive rearrangements. The immuneACCESS repertoire file appears here via TCRdb, limited to in-frame rearrangements. These files lack a portion of the clones; in checked studies, under half of the deficit traces to unresolved V genes, and the cause of the others is not known. That table gives V, J and clone size, and the DNA gave D and trimming. The sample table holds 65,000 to 90,000 clones, of which roughly 86% were seen once. Clones ranked in the top ten supply roughly 20% of the sample.

What the study reported, not specific to this receptor: The amount of clinical and demographic metadata varied by source and participant and was provided uncurated.

The V end gives up 5 bases and the J end 5 bases, leaving 7 bases in the junction not matched to a gene. According to the germline V gene, CDR1 reads MDHEN and CDR2 reads SYDVKM. CDR3 length: 14 amino acids, cysteine to phenylalanine. Only the CDR3 part of the read is kept: 42 bases, read in frame from the first base. The chain is assembled from TRBV28 and TRBJ1-2, with 8 middle bases fitting TRBD1. The material sequenced was peripheral blood. The clonotype originates from a woman of 80 years or more in a cohort sampled during active or convalescent COVID-19. The base sequence is TGTGCCAGCAGTCTACAGGGGGGAGCTTATGGCTACACCTTC. Its product reads: CASSLQGGAYGYTF.